This section outlines one TCR beta chain sequence together with its context. Its antigen is not known. After removal of 1 base from V and 2 bases from J, the junction contained 4 bases not matched to a gene. This CDR3 region has 15 residues. CDR1 is KGHSH, CDR2 LQKENI, per germline. This sample stems from a study of shared clonotypes between healthy human individuals. Looking at the study overall: Per donor, CD8 memory used one plate, CD8 naive used two, CD4 memory used three and CD4 naive used three.

This table comes from immunoSEQ multiplex PCR, and its TCRdb copy is limited to in-frame clones, with some not included. The repertoire has some 2,500,000 clones, 80% to 95% of them found once; the top ten carry 0.35% to 0.45%. General study results and limits: Sampling covered blood only; tissue repertoires likely differ.

This sequence originates from a man aged 18 to 30 in good health. Some clones in this sample may be carry-over from other donors' samples. The sequenced sample was naive CD4+ T cells from PBMCs. Subset given: CD45RA+ positively selected. The chain links TRBV18 to TRBJ2-7, with 8 bases lining up with TRBD1. The DNA of the CDR3 is TGTGCCAGCTCACCACAGGGACAGGACACCTACGAGCAGTACTTC. Translating it yields CASSPQGQDTYEQYF.